The 26 T cell receptor beta chains reported below all come from one sample, sequenced in a study of naive and memory T cell subsets. Both TRBC1 and TRBC2 were covered by a beta constant-region primer of two equimolar oligonucleotides. Nested alpha and beta constant-region primers with the SP2 primer drove four PCR rounds on ligated cDNA. TCRdb re-called the UMI-ligation and nested PCR reads with MiXCR, one entry per CDR3 protein. Among more than 120,000 distinct CDR3 sequences listed, around 21% were seen once. Overall study findings and caveats: Especially in CD8 cells, naive repertoires contained a few larger clonotypes, possibly CD45RA-re-expressing memory cells.

No antigen has been identified for these receptors. Material for sequencing was naive CD8+ T cells from blood. The receptors originated from a human donor in good health.

V gene TRBV28 combines with J gene TRBJ2-1, with D maybe TRBD1 (6 bases). In germline, CDR1 is MDHEN, CDR2 SYDVKM. There are 15 residues in the CDR3. V shed 7 bases and J shed 5 bases, with 18 bases lying between them. The CDR3 nucleotides read TGTGCCAGCAACCTCAGGGACAATGGTGACAATGAGCAGTTCTTC. It specifies CASNLRDNGDNEQFF.

A few counts support this clonotype. The chain is built from TRBV6-2 or TRBV6-3 and TRBJ1-1, with D unresolved. The CDR3 totals 10 residues. V lost 6 bases and J 7 bases, leaving 6 bases between the germline ends. The V gene's germline CDR1 is MNHEY and CDR2 SVGEGT. This CDR3 reads CASRDLEAFF. In DNA, the CDR3 is TGTGCCAGCAGGGACCTTGAAGCTTTCTTT.

Ten or more counts support this clonotype. This chain joins TRBV6-5 and TRBJ1-5; D uncertain. V lost 7 bases, J lost 0 bases, and 16 bases lay in between. The CDR3 is made up of 16 amino acids. Germline V gives CDR1 MNHEY, CDR2 SVGAGI. The CDR3 DNA follows: TGTGCCAGCACCCTGGGAGGGTCTCATAGCAATCAGCCCCAGCATTTT. This codes for CASTLGGSHSNQPQHF.

This clonotype occurred a few times. The chain recombines TRBV5-6 with TRBJ1-5; TRBD1 matches at 9 bases. This CDR3 has 15 residues. Germline trimming cut 4 bases from V and 4 bases from J; bases unmatched to any gene: 6. The germline CDR1 and CDR2 sequences are SGHDT and YYEEEE. CDR3 nucleotides: TGTGCCAGCAGCCTAGGGACAGGGATGAATCAGCCCCAGCATTTT. Its protein product is CASSLGTGMNQPQHF.

This clonotype was observed a few times. The rearrangement uses TRBV9 and TRBJ2-5, with D possibly matching TRBD2 (6 bases). Germline loops: CDR1 SGDLS, CDR2 YYNGEE. Trimming pared 2 bases from V and 5 bases from J, leaving 19 bases between. The CDR3 is 16 amino acids. CDR3 sequence: CASSVAGGVDVETQYF. The CDR3, as DNA: TGTGCCAGCAGCGTCGCTGGAGGGGTGGACGTCGAGACCCAGTACTTC.

CDR3: CASSVGKTSGNTIYF. The CDR3 DNA sequence: TGTGCCAGCAGCGTAGGCAAGACCTCTGGAAACACCATATATTTT. V is TRBV9 and J is TRBJ1-3; D is undetermined. Trimming took 0 bases from V and 0 from J, leaving 7 bases between them. Germline CDR1 SGDLS, CDR2 YYNGEE. The CDR3 totals 15 residues. Supplemented by reference TRBV9 and TRBJ1-3, the full variable domain reads DSGVTQTPKHLITATGQRVTLRCSPRSGDLSVYWYQQSLDQGLQFLIQYYNGEERAKGNILERFSAQQFPDLHSELNLSSLELGDSALYFCASSVGKTSGNTIYFGEGSWLTVV.

This clonotype has only a few counts. The chain is built from TRBV7-9 and TRBJ1-2; D is perhaps TRBD1 (5 bases). V lost 4 bases to trimming and J lost 4 bases, with 13 bases between them. CDR1 SEHNR and CDR2 FQNEAQ come from the germline V gene (reference sequence). The CDR3 runs 14 residues. The CDR3 here is CASSWGEASYGYTF. CDR3 bases: TGTGCCAGCAGCTGGGGGGAGGCGTCCTATGGCTACACCTTC.

This chain connects TRBV10-2 to TRBJ2-7, with a tentative D call TRBD1 (6 bases). The V gene lost 6 bases and the J gene lost 2 bases, with 11 bases spanning the gap. The CDR3 is made up of 13 amino acids. Germline-derived CDR1 and CDR2 are WSHSY and SAAADI. The CDR3: CASRPQGAYEQYF. The CDR3 DNA is TGCGCCAGCAGGCCACAGGGAGCCTACGAGCAGTACTTC.

This clonotype was picked up a small number of times. The V call is TRBV27, the J call TRBJ2-3; D remains unclear. The CDR3 is 14 residues long. Germline CDR1 MNHEY, CDR2 SMNVEV (reference sequence). The V end lost 5 bases, the J end lost 1 base, and 10 bases lay between the germline ends. The CDR3 region is CASSLLSGTDTQYF. CDR3 coding DNA: TGTGCCAGCAGTCTCCTAAGTGGCACAGATACGCAGTATTTT.

The V call is TRBV6-2 or TRBV6-3, the J call TRBJ2-7; D gene ambiguous. Germline V lookup: CDR1 MNHEY, CDR2 SVGEGT. The CDR3 spans 13 residues. The V end lost 4 bases, the J end lost 4 bases, and 11 bases lay between the germline ends. The CDR3 here is CASSFDTAYEQYF. The CDR3 DNA sequence: TGTGCCAGCAGTTTCGACACCGCTTACGAGCAGTACTTC.

The chain employs TRBV7-9 and TRBJ2-1; TRBD2 matches at 15 bases. The CDR3 is 18 residues long. The germline V gene has CDR1 SEHNR and CDR2 FQNEAQ (reference sequence). J gave up 7 bases and V 0 bases, and 7 bases lay outside the gene matches. The DNA of the CDR3 is TGTGCCAGCAGCTTAGCCCAGGGACTAGCGGGAGGTTCGAATGAGCAGTTCTTC. Its translation is CASSLAQGLAGGSNEQFF.

This sequence joins TRBV2 and TRBJ2-7; no clear D gene. Trimming took 1 base from V and 2 from J, leaving 9 bases between them. The CDR3 covers 14 residues. Germline CDR1 reads SNHLY; CDR2 reads FYNNEI. In nucleotides, the CDR3 is TGTGCCAGCAGTGAAGAGGTAGGGCCCTACGAGCAGTACTTC. Protein: CASSEEVGPYEQYF.

This clonotype turned up a few times. The chain is built from TRBV5-1 and TRBJ2-7, with a possible D match to TRBD2 (6 bases). V lost 0 bases, J lost 1 base, and 17 bases lay in between. The germline CDR1 and CDR2 sequences are SGHRS and YFSETQ. This CDR3 has 17 residues. The CDR3 coding sequence is TGCGCCAGCAGCTTGGTGAAGGAGGGGAGGTTATCCTACGAGCAGTACTTC. Amino acids: CASSLVKEGRLSYEQYF.

The chain uses TRBV6-2 or TRBV6-3 and TRBJ2-1; the D gene is possibly TRBD1 (7 bases). Trimming cost V 7 bases and J 4 bases, with 20 bases left between them. The CDR3 loop spans 16 amino acids. Germline V gene sequence: CDR1 MNHEY, CDR2 SVGEGT. In DNA form, the CDR3 reads TGTGCCAGCATGCCCCTGGGGGGACAGCTGTACAATGAGCAGTTCTTC. Translated, it gives CASMPLGGQLYNEQFF.

The chain combines TRBV6-2 or TRBV6-3 with TRBJ2-3; 9 positions agree with TRBD2. This CDR3 region has 18 residues. CDR1 MNHEY and CDR2 SVGEGT come from the germline V gene. V lost 2 bases to trimming and J lost 2 bases; unmatched junction nucleotides: 11. The CDR3 region is CASSYTTTSGTSTDTQYF. For the CDR3, the DNA is TGTGCCAGCAGTTACACGACGACTAGCGGTACCTCCACAGATACGCAGTATTTT.

This clonotype occurred many times. The chain carries TRBV27 and TRBJ1-1; D not resolved. This CDR3 has 13 residues. The V gene's germline CDR1 is MNHEY and CDR2 SMNVEV (reference sequence). The V end lost 5 bases, the J end lost 1 base, and 8 bases lay between the germline ends. The chain's CDR3 is CASSKHRNTEAFF. CDR3 nucleotide sequence: TGTGCCAGCAGTAAACACAGGAACACTGAAGCTTTCTTT.

This sequence joins TRBV7-6 and TRBJ2-1; the match to TRBD1 covers 7 bases. Trimming at V came to 5 bases and at J to 10 bases, leaving 8 bases not matched to a gene. This CDR3 contains 13 residues. From germline, CDR1 is SGHVS and CDR2 FNYEAQ. In DNA form, the CDR3 reads TGTGCCAGCAGCCACCAACAGGGGACAGAGCAGTTCTTC. Translated: CASSHQQGTEQFF.

J is TRBJ2-7 and V is TRBV30; D unresolved. This CDR3 contains 14 residues. The ends were cut back, 3 bases at V and 4 bases at J, with 16 bases in the middle. The germline V gene has CDR1 GTSNPN and CDR2 SVGIG (reference sequence). The CDR3 DNA is TGTGCCTGGAGCTCTGGGAATCTCGTTTACGAGCAGTACTTC. Its translation is CAWSSGNLVYEQYF.

This clonotype was found many times. J is TRBJ2-7 and V is TRBV20-1, with D unclear. CDR1 is DFQATT, CDR2 SNEGSKA, per germline (reference sequence). Trimming left V 1 base short and J 1 base short, with 8 bases between. The length of the CDR3 is 13 residues. DNA for the CDR3: TGCAGTGCTAGAGGACTGAGATCCTACGAGCAGTACTTC. It yields the protein CSARGLRSYEQYF.

This clonotype has only a few counts. The V and J genes are TRBV4-1 and TRBJ1-2; D is possibly TRBD1 (5 bases). This CDR3 comprises 13 residues. Trimming cost V 2 bases and J 10 bases, with 14 bases left between them. Germline assignment: CDR1 MGHRA and CDR2 YSYEKL. This chain's CDR3 is CASSQTGSRVYTF. CDR3 bases: TGCGCCAGCAGCCAAACAGGTTCTCGAGTCTACACCTTC.

This clonotype was observed at least ten times. The chain recombines TRBV11-2 with TRBJ2-7; D is unresolved. This CDR3 has 14 amino acids. Germline values: CDR1 SGHAT, CDR2 FQNNGV. Between the trimmed V and J ends, which lost 0 bases and 6 bases, there was a span of 12 bases. DNA of the CDR3: TGTGCCAGCAGCTTAGAAAGCCCATCTGGCGAGCAGTACTTC. It specifies CASSLESPSGEQYF.

The rearrangement links TRBV6-6 to TRBJ1-5, with D perhaps matching TRBD1 (5 bases). CDR1 MNHNY and CDR2 SVGAGI come from the germline V gene (reference sequence). With 5 bases removed from V and 0 bases from J, the gap between germline ends came to 14 bases. CDR3 length: 16 residues. Here the CDR3 reads CASSPRTDNSNQPQHF. The CDR3 nucleotides read TGTGCCAGCAGTCCTCGGACGGACAATAGCAATCAGCCCCAGCATTTT.

The V and J genes are TRBV5-6 and TRBJ2-5; possibly TRBD2 for D (5 bases). This CDR3 has 16 residues. Germline values: CDR1 SGHDT, CDR2 YYEEEE. Between the trimmed V and J ends, which lost 2 bases and 4 bases, there was a span of 18 bases. The CDR3 sequence: CASSFGSTGLGETQYF. CDR3 DNA: TGTGCCAGCAGCTTTGGTTCGACGGGGTTGGGAGAGACCCAGTACTTC.

The gene calls are TRBV28 and TRBJ2-2, with 8 bases aligning to TRBD2. Germline V gives CDR1 MDHEN, CDR2 SYDVKM. The CDR3 covers 16 residues. J gave up 3 bases and V 3 bases, and 6 bases lay outside the gene matches. The chain's CDR3 is CASSLPAGGYTGELFF. DNA for the CDR3: TGTGCCAGCAGTTTGCCGGCGGGAGGATACACCGGGGAGCTGTTTTTT.

This clonotype has only a few counts. The chain has TRBV24-1 and TRBJ2-1, with 11 bases identical to TRBD2. The CDR3 totals 17 residues. CDR1 and CDR2 (germline): KGHDR, SFDVKD. V was pared by 4 bases and J by 9 bases, with 13 bases of the junction left unmatched. The CDR3 here is CATSDRTSGSRLGEQFF. The CDR3 nucleotides are TGTGCCACCAGTGACCGTACTAGCGGGAGTCGTCTCGGTGAGCAGTTCTTC.

This clonotype occurred a few times. The chain combines TRBV29-1 with TRBJ2-7; possibly TRBD1 or TRBD2 for D (7 bases each). Per the germline V gene, CDR1 is SQVTM and CDR2 is ANQGSEA. CDR3 length: 15 amino acids. Trimming removed 2 bases from V and 2 bases from J, with 16 bases in between. The chain's CDR3 is CSVEKGQGGAYEQYF. DNA for the CDR3: TGCAGCGTTGAAAAAGGGCAGGGGGGGGCCTACGAGCAGTACTTC.